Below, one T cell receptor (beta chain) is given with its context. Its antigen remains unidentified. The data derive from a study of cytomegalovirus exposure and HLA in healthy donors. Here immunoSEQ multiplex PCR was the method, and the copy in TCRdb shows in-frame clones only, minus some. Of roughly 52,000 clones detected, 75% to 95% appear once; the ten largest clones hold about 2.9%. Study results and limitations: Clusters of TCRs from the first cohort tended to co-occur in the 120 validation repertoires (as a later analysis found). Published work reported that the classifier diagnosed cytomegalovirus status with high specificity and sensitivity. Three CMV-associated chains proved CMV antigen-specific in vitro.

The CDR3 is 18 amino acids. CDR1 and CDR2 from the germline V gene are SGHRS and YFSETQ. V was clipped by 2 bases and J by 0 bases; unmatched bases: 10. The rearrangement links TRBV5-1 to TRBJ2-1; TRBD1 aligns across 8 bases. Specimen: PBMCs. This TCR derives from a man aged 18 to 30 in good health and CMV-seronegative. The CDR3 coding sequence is TGCGCCAGCAGCTTTTCGGGACAGGCTTCTTTCTCCTACAATGAGCAGTTCTTC. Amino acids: CASSFSGQASFSYNEQFF.